Shown below are 21 T cell receptor beta chains from a single sample sequenced in a study of cytomegalovirus exposure and HLA in healthy donors. The PCR ran on 60 Vbeta and 13 Jbeta primers. Method: immunoSEQ multiplex PCR; TCRdb's copy keeps in-frame clones and lacks some. The sample carries over 150,000 clones, around 78% recorded once. Sequenced input: PBMCs. These receptors were obtained from a woman aged 45-59 years in good health and CMV-seropositive.

J is TRBJ2-4 and V is TRBV18, with D tentatively TRBD2 (6 bases). Trimming took off 5 bases at V and 8 bases at J, with 19 bases between the two ends. CDR3 size: 15 residues. Per germline, CDR1 KGHSH and CDR2 LQKENI. The CDR3 here is CASSTGTSPAYIQYF. The CDR3 nucleotides are TGTGCCAGCTCAACGGGGACTTCCCCCGCGTACATTCAGTACTTC.

The V gene is TRBV2, the J gene TRBJ2-5, with 9 bases matching TRBD1. The DNA end lines up better with TRBJ2-7; the J call may be wrong. The germline gives CDR1 SNHLY, CDR2 FYNNEI. The CDR3 extends over 14 amino acids. The CDR3 region is CASSVQGASYEQYF. The CDR3 nucleotides are TGTGCCAGCAGTGTACAGGGGGCCTCCTACGAGCAGTACTTC.

The chain links TRBV6-1 to TRBJ2-7, with D perhaps matching TRBD1 (6 bases). This CDR3 region has 15 residues. With 1 base removed from V and 0 bases from J, the gap between germline ends came to 10 bases. Per the germline V gene, CDR1 is MNHNS and CDR2 is SASEGT. The CDR3 bases are TGTGCCAGCAGTGAAGAGGCAGGGGCCTCCTACGAGCAGTACTTC. It translates to CASSEEAGASYEQYF.

The rearrangement uses TRBV7-9 and TRBJ1-2; D unresolved. The CDR3 extends over 14 amino acids. Germline V lookup: CDR1 SEHNR, CDR2 FQNEAQ (reference sequence). V lost 7 bases to trimming and J lost 5 bases, with 17 bases between them. This CDR3 is CASTTRGEPYGYTF. For the CDR3, the DNA is TGTGCCAGCACCACCCGGGGAGAGCCATATGGCTACACCTTC.

The chain combines TRBV7-3 with TRBJ2-1; D not certain. The V end lost 3 bases, the J end lost 4 bases, and 13 bases lay between the germline ends. Germline CDR1 reads SGHTA; CDR2 reads FQGTGA. The CDR3 has 15 residues. The CDR3 DNA reads TGTGCCAGCAGCTTTGAGACGGCCGGGTACAATGAGCAGTTCTTC. Encoded protein: CASSFETAGYNEQFF.

Notes on this clone: The junction differs from germline at one of its ends, possibly a read error. The chain has TRBV5-4 and TRBJ1-1; no definite D call. Germline CDR1 SGHNT, CDR2 YYREEE (reference sequence). The CDR3 consists of 14 residues. The CDR3 nucleotides are TGTGCCAGCGGCTTGGAGTATAGGAACACTGAAGCTTTCTTT. Its translation is CASGLEYRNTEAFF.

The chain combines TRBV18 with TRBJ1-2, with 10 bases that match TRBD1. The junction had 7 bases not matched to a gene; V was cut back by 4 bases and J by 8 bases. This CDR3 is 14 amino acids long. From germline, CDR1 is KGHSH and CDR2 LQKENI. DNA of the CDR3: TGTGCCAGCTCACAACGACAGGGGGCTGGGGGCTACACCTTC. It encodes CASSQRQGAGGYTF.

This sequence joins TRBV5-1 and TRBJ1-2; D not resolved. V lost 4 bases to trimming and J lost 5 bases, with 15 bases between them. From germline, CDR1 is SGHRS and CDR2 YFSETQ. The CDR3 runs 14 residues. CDR3: CASSPNRNPYGYTF. CDR3 in DNA: TGCGCCAGCAGCCCGAACAGAAATCCTTATGGCTACACCTTC.

This clone was seen just once. The V and J genes are TRBV9 and TRBJ2-2, with D possibly TRBD1 on 6 matching bases. The germline V and J ends were trimmed by 4 bases and 5 bases, with 12 bases remaining between them. Germline CDR1 is SGDLS and CDR2 is YYNGEE. The CDR3 sequence is 14 residues long. The CDR3 nucleotides read TGTGCCAGCAGCTCACGGACAGAGACCGGGGAGCTGTTTTTT. Encoded protein: CASSSRTETGELFF.

This clone was detected only once. The chain uses TRBV6-5 and TRBJ1-2; TRBD1 might be the D (6 bases). The CDR3 loop spans 13 amino acids. V was shortened by 6 bases and J by 6 bases, with 14 bases between the two germline ends. In germline, CDR1 is MNHEY, CDR2 SVGAGI. The CDR3 DNA reads TGTGCCAGCAGCAATTTGGGGGCTGATGGCTACACCTTC. Translation gives CASSNLGADGYTF.

The V and J genes are TRBV6-5 and TRBJ2-7, with TRBD2 as a possible D gene (6 bases). CDR3 length: 15 residues. Germline CDR1 MNHEY, CDR2 SVGAGI. V lost 0 bases and J 2 bases, leaving 11 bases between the germline ends. The CDR3 DNA reads TGTGCCAGCAGTTACTCACCTTCGGGGGCCTACGAGCAGTACTTC. Its translation is CASSYSPSGAYEQYF.

This chain uses TRBV18 with TRBJ1-5, with D unclear. V was cut by 1 base and J by 7 bases, with 8 bases left in between. The CDR3 consists of 13 residues. Germline V gene data show CDR1 as KGHSH and CDR2 as LQKENI. CDR3 sequence reads: CASSPQYGQPQHF. The CDR3 bases are TGTGCCAGCTCACCACAATATGGCCAGCCCCAGCATTTT.

The CDR3 region is CASSLIWPAGGPNYEQYF. CDR3 DNA: TGTGCCAGCAGCTTAATATGGCCAGCGGGGGGGCCAAACTACGAGCAGTACTTC. The chain uses TRBV7-3 and TRBJ2-7, with 10 bases identical to TRBD2. The junction had 12 bases not matched to a gene; V was cut back by 1 base and J by 3 bases. The V gene's germline CDR1 is SGHTA and CDR2 FQGTGA. There are 18 residues in the CDR3.

The J gene is TRBJ1-2, the V gene TRBV5-1; D may be TRBD1 (5 bases). V lost 1 base, J lost 3 bases, and 7 bases lay in between. CDR1 SGHRS and CDR2 YFSETQ come from the germline V gene. This CDR3 contains 13 residues. The CDR3 spells CASSLLQDYGYTF. The DNA of the CDR3 is TGCGCCAGCAGCTTGCTACAGGACTATGGCTACACCTTC. Variable domain in full (rest from reference TRBV5-1 and TRBJ1-2): KAGVTQTPRYLIKTRGQQVTLSCSPISGHRSVSWYQQTPGQGLQFLFEYFSETQRNKGNFPGRFSGRQFSNSRSEMNVSTLELGDSALYLCASSLLQDYGYTFGSGTRLTVV.

The sample holds one count of this clone. This chain connects TRBV9 to TRBJ2-3, with a weak D call TRBD1 (6 bases). The CDR3 is 17 residues long. V gave up 5 bases and J gave up 0 bases, with 19 bases separating them. CDR1 and CDR2 from the germline V gene are SGDLS and YYNGEE. The CDR3: CASSTYSGTTSTDTQYF. CDR3 DNA: TGTGCCAGCAGTACCTACTCCGGGACAACTAGCACAGATACGCAGTATTTT.

This chain uses TRBV2 with TRBJ2-7; 8 nucleotides agree with TRBD1. Per germline, CDR1 SNHLY and CDR2 FYNNEI. V was pared by 11 bases and J by 5 bases, with 8 bases of the junction left unmatched. CDR3 length: 12 amino acids. CDR3 nucleotide sequence: TGTGCCGGAGGACAGGGTGCCCACGAGCAGTACTTC. Translation: CAGGQGAHEQYF.

The V gene is TRBV25-1, the J gene TRBJ2-2; 7 bases are shared with TRBD2. In germline, CDR1 is MGHDK, CDR2 SYGVNS. This CDR3 contains 15 residues. J gave up 5 bases and V 0 bases, and 3 bases lay outside the gene matches. The CDR3 bases are TGTGCCAGCAGTGAATATCTGGGAGGGACCGGGGAGCTGTTTTTT. Protein product: CASSEYLGGTGELFF. The full variable domain, rest sourced from reference TRBV25-1 and TRBJ2-2, is EADIYQTPRYLVIGTGKKITLECSQTMGHDKMYWYQQDPGMELHLIHYSYGVNSTEKGDLSSESTVSRIRTEHFPLTLESARPSHTSQYLCASSEYLGGTGELFFGEGSRLTVL.

The chain has TRBV2 and TRBJ2-7; 8 positions match TRBD1. The trim removed 5 bases at V and 0 bases at J, leaving 9 bases unmatched. Germline V gene sequence: CDR1 SNHLY, CDR2 FYNNEI. The CDR3 is 16 amino acids. CDR3 residues: CASSPGQGLHSYEQYF. For the CDR3, the DNA is TGTGCCAGCAGTCCTGGACAGGGCTTGCACTCCTACGAGCAGTACTTC.

J is TRBJ1-6 and V is TRBV6-5; D remains unclear. Germline loops: CDR1 MNHEY, CDR2 SVGAGI. This CDR3 spans 12 amino acids. The germline V and J ends were trimmed by 8 bases and 9 bases, with 11 bases remaining between them. CDR3 bases: TGTGCCAGCCGCGGTTCCGGTTCACCCCTCCACTTT. The encoded protein is CASRGSGSPLHF.

The chain is built from TRBV28 and TRBJ1-4; weak D call: TRBD1 (5 bases). The CDR3 length is 16 residues. V was shortened by 6 bases and J by 2 bases, with 16 bases between the two germline ends. Per germline, CDR1 MDHEN and CDR2 SYDVKM. The CDR3 DNA reads as TGTGCCAGCAGGCCTCCAGGGTATGAGACTAATGAAAAACTGTTTTTT. As protein: CASRPPGYETNEKLFF. The variable domain in full, completed from reference TRBV28 and TRBJ1-4, reads DVKVTQSSRYLVKRTGEKVFLECVQDMDHENMFWYRQDPGLGLRLIYFSYDVKMKEKGDIPEGYSVSREKKERFSLILESASTNQTSMYLCASRPPGYETNEKLFFGSGTQLSVL.

This chain joins TRBV4-1 and TRBJ2-3; 14 positions match TRBD2. Per germline, CDR1 MGHRA and CDR2 YSYEKL. After removal of 0 bases from V and 5 bases from J, the junction contained 4 bases not matched to a gene. The CDR3 length is 17 residues. The CDR3 DNA follows: TGCGCCAGCAGCCAAGAAAGGACTAGCGGGGGGCGAGATACGCAGTATTTT. Its protein is CASSQERTSGGRDTQYF.